This TCR beta chain is drawn from a study of patients and donors after allogeneic stem cell transplantation. From the RT-PCR reads, TCRdb called clonotypes with MiXCR, one entry per CDR3 protein. The sample includes around 82,000 distinct CDR3 sequences, 4% to 5% seen only once; the top ten take 2.6%. Ten or more counts support this clonotype. CDR3 length: 14 amino acids. Trimming left V 0 bases short and J 3 bases short, with 10 bases between. The germline CDR1 and CDR2 sequences are SGHRS and YFSETQ. Input material: blood, either unsorted or a sorted T cell fraction (not recorded which). This chain uses TRBV5-1 with TRBJ2-7; the D gene could be TRBD1 or TRBD2 (5 bases each). This TCR derives from a human donor who was either an allogeneic HSCT recipient or a stem cell or donor lymphocyte infusion donor (not recorded which). It is not recorded whose cells these are; they may come from a transplant donor. The CDR3 loop is CASSLAGAYYEQYF. CDR3 DNA: TGCGCCAGCAGCTTGGCCGGGGCCTACTACGAGCAGTACTTC.